A single sample is the source of the 30 T cell receptor beta chains below, sequenced in a study of cytomegalovirus exposure and HLA in healthy donors. 60 Vbeta and 13 Jbeta primers were used in PCR. Sequencing used immunoSEQ multiplex PCR; TCRdb keeps in-frame clones, though not all of them. The top ten clones hold 5% to 6.5% of a sample with about 150,000 clones, about four fifths of them seen once. The source material was PBMCs. The receptors stem from a man in his fifties or sixties in good health and CMV-seropositive.

The rearrangement uses TRBV29-1 and TRBJ1-5; 8 bases are a match to TRBD1. The CDR3 extends over 13 amino acids. Germline CDR1 SQVTM, CDR2 ANQGSEA. The ends lost 3 bases at V and 6 bases at J; junction bases unmatched: 4. This CDR3 is CSVETGVGQPQHF. CDR3 bases: TGCAGCGTTGAGACAGGGGTGGGTCAGCCCCAGCATTTT.

This clone occurred once. The CDR3 loop is CASSFSGGGDTQYF. DNA for the CDR3: TGTGCCAGCAGCTTTAGCGGGGGTGGAGATACGCAGTATTTT. The chain joins TRBV7-9 to TRBJ2-3; 9 positions match TRBD2. Germline lookup yields CDR1 SEHNR and CDR2 FQNEAQ (reference sequence). The CDR3 has 14 amino acids. J was trimmed by 5 bases and V by 3 bases; bases with no gene match: 3. Supplemented by reference TRBV7-9 and TRBJ2-3, the full variable domain reads DTGVSQNPRHKITKRGQNVTFRCDPISEHNRLYWYRQTLGQGPEFLTYFQNEAQLEKSRLLSDRFSAERPKGSFSTLEIQRTEQGDSAMYLCASSFSGGGDTQYFGPGTRLTVL.

The chain employs TRBV5-1 and TRBJ2-1; 9 bases map to TRBD2. The germline V gene has CDR1 SGHRS and CDR2 YFSETQ. V trimming: 4 bases; J trimming: 8 bases; junction bases outside the gene matches: 4. The CDR3 has 13 amino acids. CDR3 loop: CASSPGLADEQFF. The CDR3 DNA reads TGCGCCAGCAGCCCGGGACTAGCAGATGAGCAGTTCTTC.

The CDR3 spells CASSYITGQETQYF. CDR3 nucleotides: TGTGCCAGCAGCTATATCACAGGGCAAGAGACCCAGTACTTC. This sequence joins TRBV28 and TRBJ2-5, with a possible D match to TRBD1 (6 bases). CDR1 MDHEN and CDR2 SYDVKM come from the germline V gene. The V gene lost 6 bases and the J gene lost 2 bases, with 13 bases spanning the gap. The CDR3 length is 14 residues.

This clone was detected once. This sequence joins TRBV9 and TRBJ1-3; D unresolved. The germline CDR1 and CDR2 sequences are SGDLS and YYNGEE. V gave up 4 bases and J gave up 0 bases, with 14 bases separating them. The CDR3 is made up of 16 amino acids. The CDR3 nucleotides are TGTGCCAGCAGCCCCCTGGGAGGACGCTCTGGAAACACCATATATTTT. Amino acids: CASSPLGGRSGNTIYF.

This rearrangement joins TRBV6-4 to TRBJ2-5; D perhaps matches TRBD2 (6 bases). The CDR3 totals 14 residues. Between the trimmed V and J ends, which lost 11 bases and 5 bases, there was a span of 21 bases. CDR1 and CDR2 from the germline V gene are MRHNA and SNTAGT. CDR3 sequence (DNA): TGTGCCTTACACCCATCGTTTGCGGGGGAGACCCAGTACTTC. This translates into CALHPSFAGETQYF.

The chain links TRBV5-1 to TRBJ1-1, with D hard to call. The V gene lost 3 bases and the J gene lost 0 bases, with 9 bases spanning the gap. Germline V gene sequence: CDR1 SGHRS, CDR2 YFSETQ. This CDR3 region has 14 residues. The CDR3 loop is CASSSGVLNTEAFF. The CDR3 DNA reads TGCGCCAGCAGCTCCGGGGTCCTGAACACTGAAGCTTTCTTT.

The J gene is TRBJ1-1, the V gene TRBV5-1, with D possibly TRBD1 on 5 matching bases. Trimming removed 0 bases at V and 4 bases at J, with 10 bases between. Germline V gene data show CDR1 as SGHRS and CDR2 as YFSETQ. There are 14 residues in the CDR3. The CDR3 sequence: CASSLEPRGTEAFF. The CDR3 DNA reads TGCGCCAGCAGCTTGGAACCAAGGGGCACTGAAGCTTTCTTT.

This clone has only a few counts. The V gene is TRBV5-1, the J gene TRBJ2-5; D is ambiguous. Deletions cut 1 base from V and 2 bases from J, with 18 bases between. Germline V gene lookup returns CDR1 SGHRS and CDR2 YFSETQ. The CDR3 consists of 17 residues. CDR3 protein: CASSLPARQALQETQYF. The CDR3 region has the DNA TGCGCCAGCAGCTTGCCCGCCCGGCAGGCTCTTCAAGAGACCCAGTACTTC.

This chain links TRBV7-8 with TRBJ2-7; tentative D call: TRBD2 (5 bases). Germline V gene lookup returns CDR1 SGHVS and CDR2 FQNEAQ. This CDR3 comprises 13 residues. Trimming removed 5 bases from V and 1 base from J, with 9 bases in between. This chain's CDR3 is CASSIPGSYEQYF. For the CDR3, the DNA is TGTGCCAGCAGCATCCCGGGGTCCTACGAGCAGTACTTC.

The gene calls are TRBV11-3 and TRBJ2-7; the D gene is possibly TRBD1 (6 bases). The CDR3 spans 12 residues. Germline V gives CDR1 SGHNT, CDR2 YENEEA. Trimming removed 5 bases at V and 7 bases at J, with 12 bases between. The CDR3 region is CASSVGQGEQYF. The DNA of the CDR3 is TGTGCCAGCAGCGTGGGACAAGGAGAGCAGTACTTC.

This clone occurred once. V gene TRBV5-8 combines with J gene TRBJ2-1; D is unclear. Germline V gene lookup returns CDR1 SGHTS and CDR2 YDEGEE. Trimming cost V 0 bases and J 15 bases, with 10 bases left between them. The CDR3 covers 11 residues. Here the CDR3 DNA reads TGTGCCAGCAGCTTGGGAGTCCCTCGGTTCTTC. This gives the protein CASSLGVPRFF.

The V gene is TRBV19, the J gene TRBJ1-4; D is ambiguous. Germline CDR1 LNHDA, CDR2 SQIVND (reference sequence). Trimming removed 3 bases at V and 2 bases at J, with 13 bases between. There are 16 residues in the CDR3. CDR3 region: CASSIPSPRTNEKLFF. CDR3 nucleotide sequence: TGTGCCAGTAGTATTCCAAGCCCGAGGACTAATGAAAAACTGTTTTTT.

This clone occurred once. The chain uses TRBV9 and TRBJ2-6; 11 nucleotides line up with TRBD2. V shed 3 bases, J shed 0 bases, and the junction held 5 bases outside the gene matches. The CDR3 covers 18 residues. Germline V gene lookup returns CDR1 SGDLS and CDR2 YYNGEE. CDR3 nucleotide sequence: TGTGCCAGCAGCGCCAGACTAGCGGGGATCTCTGGGGCCAACGTCCTGACTTTC. Its translation: CASSARLAGISGANVLTF.

In this sample, this clone turned up a few times. The chain employs TRBV10-3 and TRBJ2-1; the match to TRBD2 covers 10 bases. V shed 6 bases and J 9 bases; nucleotides not matched to a gene: 17. Germline CDR1 and CDR2: ENHRY and SYGVKD. The CDR3 is made up of 17 amino acids. The CDR3 here is CAIRGASGRSDTTEQFF. CDR3 bases: TGTGCCATCAGGGGGGCTAGCGGGAGATCAGACACGACTGAGCAGTTCTTC.

This clone appeared once. V gene TRBV5-1 combines with J gene TRBJ2-2, with D perhaps matching TRBD2 (5 bases). CDR3 length: 17 amino acids. V was pared by 0 bases and J by 1 base, with 13 bases between. The V gene's germline CDR1 is SGHRS and CDR2 YFSETQ. CDR3 bases: TGCGCCAGCAGCTTGGTAAAGAGTAGCGAGAACACCGGGGAGCTGTTTTTT. Protein: CASSLVKSSENTGELFF.

The chain is built from TRBV27 and TRBJ1-5; 10 bases agree with TRBD1. Germline lookup yields CDR1 MNHEY and CDR2 SMNVEV (reference sequence). J was trimmed by 3 bases and V by 5 bases; bases with no gene match: 13. The CDR3 is 18 amino acids. Here the CDR3 DNA reads TGTGCCAGCAGTATGACAGGGGGCGCCTTAAGAGTCAATCAGCCCCAGCATTTT. As protein: CASSMTGGALRVNQPQHF.

The chain combines TRBV29-1 with TRBJ1-2; 8 nucleotides align to TRBD1. Trimming removed 5 bases from V and 6 bases from J; junction bases left unmatched: 2. CDR3 length: 11 amino acids. Looked up from germline, CDR1 is SQVTM and CDR2 is ANQGSEA. CDR3 loop: CSVQGADGYTF. For the CDR3, the DNA is TGCAGCGTTCAGGGGGCGGATGGCTACACCTTC.

In its sample, this clone was seen a few times. V gene TRBV5-4 combines with J gene TRBJ1-4; D might be TRBD1 (5 bases). CDR3 length: 13 residues. The germline V gene has CDR1 SGHNT and CDR2 YYREEE (reference sequence). V lost 2 bases and J 6 bases, leaving 8 bases between the germline ends. This chain's CDR3 is CASSFWGDEKLFF. The CDR3 bases are TGTGCCAGCAGCTTCTGGGGGGATGAAAAACTGTTTTTT.

The V and J genes are TRBV5-4 and TRBJ2-7; D is possibly TRBD2 (5 bases). The CDR3 is 16 residues long. Per germline, CDR1 SGHNT and CDR2 YYREEE (reference sequence). Trimming took off 1 base at V and 5 bases at J, with 19 bases between the two ends. CDR3 protein: CASSLSGTQFHHEQYF. CDR3 sequence (DNA): TGTGCCAGCAGCTTGAGCGGAACGCAATTCCACCACGAGCAGTACTTC.

The genes are TRBV5-4 and TRBJ2-3; 8 bases fit TRBD1. Germline CDR1 reads SGHNT; CDR2 reads YYREEE (reference sequence). V dropped 2 bases and J dropped 1; count of bases not matched to a gene: 9. The CDR3 runs 17 residues. CDR3 sequence: CASSLDLGQGGTDTQYF. The CDR3, as DNA: TGTGCCAGCAGCTTAGACTTAGGACAGGGTGGCACAGATACGCAGTATTTT.

V usage is TRBV10-1 and J usage is TRBJ2-2; 9 bases agree with TRBD1. The J segment lost 6 bases and the V segment lost 4 bases, leaving 6 bases of the junction unmatched. The germline V gene has CDR1 WNHNN and CDR2 SYGVQD (reference sequence). CDR3 length: 15 residues. Here the CDR3 DNA reads TGCGCCAGCAGTGGTACAGGGGGCTTCCCCGGGGAGCTGTTTTTT. It codes for CASSGTGGFPGELFF.

The rearrangement links TRBV4-1 to TRBJ2-2; the match to TRBD1 covers 7 bases. The CDR3 has 15 residues. Losses at the gene ends were 6 bases for V and 7 bases for J; bases not matched to a gene: 11. CDR1 and CDR2 (germline): MGHRA, YSYEKL. The chain's CDR3 is CASRDRQGQGGELFF. DNA for the CDR3: TGCGCCAGCAGGGACAGACAGGGTCAGGGCGGGGAGCTGTTTTTT.

The chain employs TRBV2 and TRBJ2-6, with 8 positions matching TRBD2. CDR1 is SNHLY, CDR2 FYNNEI, per germline. CDR3 length equals 15 residues. The CDR3 here is CATRRGAGGANVLTF. The CDR3 bases are TGTGCTACCCGGCGGGGGGCGGGAGGGGCCAACGTCCTGACTTTC.

The chain recombines TRBV29-1 with TRBJ2-1; 12 positions match TRBD2. Trimming cost V 6 bases and J 4 bases; bases outside gene matches: 1. The CDR3 sequence is 13 residues long. CDR1 is SQVTM and CDR2 is ANQGSEA in the germline V gene. The CDR3 nucleotides read TGCAGCGTGACTAGCGGGGGATACAATGAGCAGTTCTTC. Protein: CSVTSGGYNEQFF.

The gene calls are TRBV16 and TRBJ2-1; 9 nucleotides line up with TRBD2. The junction had 5 bases not matched to a gene; V was cut back by 2 bases and J by 9 bases. Looked up from germline, CDR1 is KGHSY and CDR2 is FQNENV. The CDR3 sequence is 14 residues long. Written as DNA, the CDR3 is TGTGCCAGCAGCCAAGTTGCGGGAGGGGGTGAGCAGTTCTTC. Amino acids: CASSQVAGGGEQFF. Filled out from reference TRBV16 and TRBJ2-1, the complete variable domain reads GEEVAQTPKHLVRGEGQKAKLYCAPIKGHSYVFWYQQVLKNEFKFLISFQNENVFDETGMPKERFSAKCLPNSPCSLEIQATKLEDSAVYFCASSQVAGGGEQFFGPGTRLTVL.

This clone was detected a few times. V is TRBV28 and J is TRBJ1-6; D gene unclear. The CDR3 consists of 12 residues. V dropped 5 bases and J dropped 10 bases, with 9 bases sitting between them. From germline, CDR1 is MDHEN and CDR2 SYDVKM. The CDR3, as DNA: TGTGCCAGCAGTCCTCCGGGGTCACCCCTCCACTTT. It translates to CASSPPGSPLHF.

The chain has TRBV28 and TRBJ2-7; maybe TRBD2 (5 bases). Germline CDR1 is MDHEN and CDR2 is SYDVKM. The germline V and J ends were trimmed by 9 bases and 1 base, with 13 bases remaining between them. The CDR3 totals 13 residues. The CDR3 DNA follows: TGTGCCAGTTTTGACTGGAGGTCCTACGAGCAGTACTTC. Its translation: CASFDWRSYEQYF.

A few counts support this clone. This sequence joins TRBV6-1 and TRBJ2-5; 8 bases fit TRBD1. J was trimmed by 5 bases and V by 4 bases; bases with no gene match: 6. CDR1 and CDR2 (germline): MNHNS, SASEGT. There are 14 residues in the CDR3. This chain's CDR3 is CASSVGQGSETQYF. The CDR3, as DNA: TGTGCCAGCAGTGTTGGACAGGGTAGCGAGACCCAGTACTTC.

The chain joins TRBV15 to TRBJ2-7, with D unclear. CDR3 length: 13 residues. V was shortened by 0 bases and J by 6 bases, with 9 bases between the two germline ends. Per germline, CDR1 LNHNV and CDR2 YYDKDF (reference sequence). CDR3 nucleotide sequence: TGTGCCACCAGCAGAGACAGGAATCGCGAGCAGTACTTC. This codes for CATSRDRNREQYF. Full variable domain (outside the CDR3, taken from reference TRBV15 and TRBJ2-7): DAMVIQNPRYQVTQFGKPVTLSCSQTLNHNVMYWYQQKSSQAPKLLFHYYDKDFNNEADTPDNFQSRRPNTSFCFLDIRSPGLGDTAMYLCATSRDRNREQYFGPGTRLTVT.